This T cell receptor (beta chain) was sequenced for a study of CD8 T cells in ankylosing spondylitis. Notes on this clonotype: The antigen remains unidentified.

TCRdb independently ran MiXCR on the 5' RACE reads; one entry per CDR3 protein. The sample includes around 890,000 distinct CDR3 sequences, approximately 12% seen only once; the top ten take under 0.6%. Germline-derived CDR1 and CDR2 are SGHTA and FQGNSA. Trimming removed 5 bases from V and 7 bases from J, with 15 bases in between. The CDR3 extends over 14 amino acids. Study-wide findings and caveats: Seemingly characteristic of ankylosing spondylitis blood was a TCR beta motif consisting of under 10 highly homologous variants. Peripheral blood held disease-linked clones only at relatively low frequency, and these were CD8+. Past studies reported some motif variants in reactive arthritis synovial fluid and blood.

The sequence was collected from a male donor with ankylosing spondylitis. Source material: blood, either unsorted or a sorted T cell fraction (not recorded which). The V gene is TRBV7-2, the J gene TRBJ2-1; D is perhaps TRBD2 (5 bases). CDR3 protein: CASSPGGRVNEQFF. The CDR3, as DNA: TGTGCCAGCAGCCCCGGTGGGCGGGTGAATGAGCAGTTCTTC.